Listed here are 13 T cell receptor beta chains from one sample, sequenced in a study of blood T cell repertoires in COVID-19. Profiled with immunoSEQ multiplex PCR; TCRdb holds only in-frame clones, not every one. The sample consists of roughly 150,000 clones, approximately 90% of them appearing once. Source material: peripheral blood. The source of these receptors is a woman aged 65 to 85 with COVID-19, enrolled during active disease.

V gene TRBV6-2 or TRBV6-3 combines with J gene TRBJ2-1, with 12 bases that match TRBD2. The CDR3 extends over 17 amino acids. V gave up 2 bases and J gave up 8 bases; unmatched junction bases: 10. The germline V gene has CDR1 MNHEY and CDR2 SVGEGT. The CDR3 sequence: CASSYTPLAGGQDEQFF. The CDR3, as DNA: TGTGCCAGCAGTTACACACCGCTAGCGGGGGGGCAGGATGAGCAGTTCTTC.

The chain combines TRBV5-1 with TRBJ1-2; tentative D call: TRBD1 (5 bases). The CDR3 length is 15 residues. The V end was cut by 7 bases, the J end by 4 bases, with 20 bases between. Per germline, CDR1 SGHRS and CDR2 YFSETQ. CDR3 bases: TGCGCCAGCCACGGTGGGGGGGATTCAGGCTATGGCTACACCTTC. Encoded protein: CASHGGGDSGYGYTF.

The genes are TRBV29-1 and TRBJ1-1, with 12 nucleotides matching TRBD1. Trimming removed 4 bases from V and 5 bases from J; junction bases left unmatched: 8. In germline, CDR1 is SQVTM, CDR2 ANQGSEA. The CDR3 is 15 residues long. The CDR3 DNA reads TGCAGCGTTGGCGGGACAGGGGGCTGGAGAACTGAAGCTTTCTTT. Encoded protein: CSVGGTGGWRTEAFF.

DNA of the CDR3: TGTGCCAGCAGGCCGCTTTCTTTTGGTCGAAGAACCGGGACAGGGCAATCACCCCTCCACTTT. This sequence encodes CASRPLSFGRRTGTGQSPLHF. The J gene is TRBJ1-6, the V gene TRBV27, with 9 bases matching TRBD1. V lost 6 bases, J lost 10 bases, and 28 bases stayed unmatched. The CDR3 is 21 amino acids. Germline V gene data show CDR1 as MNHEY and CDR2 as SMNVEV (reference sequence).

V usage is TRBV27 and J usage is TRBJ2-7; 7 nucleotides align to TRBD1. The CDR3 extends over 13 amino acids. V shed 7 bases and J 8 bases; nucleotides not matched to a gene: 11. Germline-derived CDR1 and CDR2 are MNHEY and SMNVEV (reference sequence). This CDR3 is CASKGDRTTQQYF. The CDR3 nucleotides read TGTGCCAGCAAGGGGGACAGAACTACGCAGCAGTACTTC.

This chain joins TRBV2 and TRBJ1-2; D might be TRBD1 (6 bases). V gave up 5 bases and J gave up 4 bases, with 8 bases separating them. The CDR3 runs 12 residues. From germline, CDR1 is SNHLY and CDR2 FYNNEI. CDR3 nucleotides: TGTGCCAGCAGTCGGGACACCTATGGCTACACCTTC. Residues: CASSRDTYGYTF.

The chain uses TRBV7-2 and TRBJ1-3, with 9 positions matching TRBD1. CDR1 SGHTA and CDR2 FQGNSA come from the germline V gene. Trimming cost V 5 bases and J 2 bases; bases outside gene matches: 1. The CDR3 is made up of 14 amino acids. The DNA for the CDR3 is TGTGCCAGCAGCCACAGGGGGCCTGGAAACACCATATATTTT. Protein product: CASSHRGPGNTIYF.

In its sample, this clone was seen a few times. The CDR3 loop is CASSLEGASKGETQYF. As DNA, the CDR3 is TGTGCCAGCAGCTTAGAGGGGGCGTCGAAGGGAGAGACCCAGTACTTC. The chain has TRBV11-1 and TRBJ2-5; the match to TRBD1 covers 7 bases. CDR1 and CDR2 (germline): SGHAT, FQDESV (reference sequence). V shed 1 base and J 4 bases; nucleotides not matched to a gene: 9. This CDR3 is 16 amino acids long. The variable domain in full, completed from reference TRBV11-1 and TRBJ2-5, reads EAEVAQSPRYKITEKSQAVAFWCDPISGHATLYWYRQILGQGPELLVQFQDESVVDDSQLPKDRFSAERLKGVDSTLKIQPAELGDSAMYLCASSLEGASKGETQYFGPGTRLLVL.

The J gene is TRBJ2-7, the V gene TRBV6-2 or TRBV6-3; D is possibly TRBD2 (6 bases). The germline V and J ends were trimmed by 5 bases and 5 bases, with 19 bases remaining between them. There are 15 residues in the CDR3. The V gene's germline CDR1 is MNHEY and CDR2 SVGEGT. For the CDR3, the DNA is TGTGCCAGCAGTCCACCGGGGGTCCGATTCCACGAGCAGTACTTC. Protein sequence: CASSPPGVRFHEQYF.

The V and J genes are TRBV9 and TRBJ2-3; 11 bases fit TRBD2. This CDR3 region has 14 residues. Germline CDR1 and CDR2: SGDLS and YYNGEE. The V gene end was trimmed by 2 bases and the J gene end by 6 bases; junction bases not matched to a gene: 2. The CDR3 here is CASSVSGGADTQYF. The CDR3, as DNA: TGTGCCAGCAGCGTTAGCGGGGGGGCCGATACGCAGTATTTT.

CDR3 in DNA: TGTGCCGGGGGACAGGGTGCTGGGGCCAACGTCCTGACTTTC. Translating it yields CAGGQGAGANVLTF. The chain employs TRBV30 and TRBJ2-6, with 9 bases lining up with TRBD1. In germline, CDR1 is GTSNPN, CDR2 SVGIG (reference sequence). This CDR3 has 14 residues. The ends lost 8 bases at V and 2 bases at J; junction bases unmatched: 4.

V gene TRBV19 combines with J gene TRBJ1-3; D may be TRBD1 (6 bases). Trimming removed 7 bases at V and 0 bases at J, with 10 bases between. CDR1 and CDR2 (germline): LNHDA, SQIVND (reference sequence). The CDR3 has 14 residues. The CDR3 nucleotides are TGTGCCAGTATTAAGGGGGACTCTGGAAACACCATATATTTT. Encoded protein: CASIKGDSGNTIYF.

V and J are TRBV2 and TRBJ1-5; tentative D call: TRBD1 (5 bases). The CDR3 sequence is 14 residues long. V shed 5 bases and J shed 6 bases, with 14 bases lying between them. Germline assignment: CDR1 SNHLY and CDR2 FYNNEI. The DNA for the CDR3 is TGTGCCAGCAGTACCGACAGCTCGGGTCAGCCCCAGCATTTT. This translates into CASSTDSSGQPQHF.